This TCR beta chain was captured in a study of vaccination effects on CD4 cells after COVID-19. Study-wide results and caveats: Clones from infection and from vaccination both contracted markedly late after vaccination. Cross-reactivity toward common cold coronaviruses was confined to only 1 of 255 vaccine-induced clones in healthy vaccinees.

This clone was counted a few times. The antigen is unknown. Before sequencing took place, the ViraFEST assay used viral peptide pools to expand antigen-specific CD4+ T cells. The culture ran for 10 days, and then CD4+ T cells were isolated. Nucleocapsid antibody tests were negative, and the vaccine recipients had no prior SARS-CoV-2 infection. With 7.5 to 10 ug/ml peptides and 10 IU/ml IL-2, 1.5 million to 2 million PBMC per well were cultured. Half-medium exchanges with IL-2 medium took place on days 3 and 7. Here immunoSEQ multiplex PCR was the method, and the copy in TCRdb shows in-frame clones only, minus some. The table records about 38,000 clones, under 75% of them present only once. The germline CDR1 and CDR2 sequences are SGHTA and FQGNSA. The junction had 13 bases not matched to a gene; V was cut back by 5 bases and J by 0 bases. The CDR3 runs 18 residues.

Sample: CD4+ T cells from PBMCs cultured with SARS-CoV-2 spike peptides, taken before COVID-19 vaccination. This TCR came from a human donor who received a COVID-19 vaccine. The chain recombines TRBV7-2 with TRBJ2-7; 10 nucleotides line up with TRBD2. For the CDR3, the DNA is TGTGCCAGCAGCCCACGCAGCGGGGGGGCCGGGGGCTCCTACGAGCAGTACTTC. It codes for CASSPRSGGAGGSYEQYF.